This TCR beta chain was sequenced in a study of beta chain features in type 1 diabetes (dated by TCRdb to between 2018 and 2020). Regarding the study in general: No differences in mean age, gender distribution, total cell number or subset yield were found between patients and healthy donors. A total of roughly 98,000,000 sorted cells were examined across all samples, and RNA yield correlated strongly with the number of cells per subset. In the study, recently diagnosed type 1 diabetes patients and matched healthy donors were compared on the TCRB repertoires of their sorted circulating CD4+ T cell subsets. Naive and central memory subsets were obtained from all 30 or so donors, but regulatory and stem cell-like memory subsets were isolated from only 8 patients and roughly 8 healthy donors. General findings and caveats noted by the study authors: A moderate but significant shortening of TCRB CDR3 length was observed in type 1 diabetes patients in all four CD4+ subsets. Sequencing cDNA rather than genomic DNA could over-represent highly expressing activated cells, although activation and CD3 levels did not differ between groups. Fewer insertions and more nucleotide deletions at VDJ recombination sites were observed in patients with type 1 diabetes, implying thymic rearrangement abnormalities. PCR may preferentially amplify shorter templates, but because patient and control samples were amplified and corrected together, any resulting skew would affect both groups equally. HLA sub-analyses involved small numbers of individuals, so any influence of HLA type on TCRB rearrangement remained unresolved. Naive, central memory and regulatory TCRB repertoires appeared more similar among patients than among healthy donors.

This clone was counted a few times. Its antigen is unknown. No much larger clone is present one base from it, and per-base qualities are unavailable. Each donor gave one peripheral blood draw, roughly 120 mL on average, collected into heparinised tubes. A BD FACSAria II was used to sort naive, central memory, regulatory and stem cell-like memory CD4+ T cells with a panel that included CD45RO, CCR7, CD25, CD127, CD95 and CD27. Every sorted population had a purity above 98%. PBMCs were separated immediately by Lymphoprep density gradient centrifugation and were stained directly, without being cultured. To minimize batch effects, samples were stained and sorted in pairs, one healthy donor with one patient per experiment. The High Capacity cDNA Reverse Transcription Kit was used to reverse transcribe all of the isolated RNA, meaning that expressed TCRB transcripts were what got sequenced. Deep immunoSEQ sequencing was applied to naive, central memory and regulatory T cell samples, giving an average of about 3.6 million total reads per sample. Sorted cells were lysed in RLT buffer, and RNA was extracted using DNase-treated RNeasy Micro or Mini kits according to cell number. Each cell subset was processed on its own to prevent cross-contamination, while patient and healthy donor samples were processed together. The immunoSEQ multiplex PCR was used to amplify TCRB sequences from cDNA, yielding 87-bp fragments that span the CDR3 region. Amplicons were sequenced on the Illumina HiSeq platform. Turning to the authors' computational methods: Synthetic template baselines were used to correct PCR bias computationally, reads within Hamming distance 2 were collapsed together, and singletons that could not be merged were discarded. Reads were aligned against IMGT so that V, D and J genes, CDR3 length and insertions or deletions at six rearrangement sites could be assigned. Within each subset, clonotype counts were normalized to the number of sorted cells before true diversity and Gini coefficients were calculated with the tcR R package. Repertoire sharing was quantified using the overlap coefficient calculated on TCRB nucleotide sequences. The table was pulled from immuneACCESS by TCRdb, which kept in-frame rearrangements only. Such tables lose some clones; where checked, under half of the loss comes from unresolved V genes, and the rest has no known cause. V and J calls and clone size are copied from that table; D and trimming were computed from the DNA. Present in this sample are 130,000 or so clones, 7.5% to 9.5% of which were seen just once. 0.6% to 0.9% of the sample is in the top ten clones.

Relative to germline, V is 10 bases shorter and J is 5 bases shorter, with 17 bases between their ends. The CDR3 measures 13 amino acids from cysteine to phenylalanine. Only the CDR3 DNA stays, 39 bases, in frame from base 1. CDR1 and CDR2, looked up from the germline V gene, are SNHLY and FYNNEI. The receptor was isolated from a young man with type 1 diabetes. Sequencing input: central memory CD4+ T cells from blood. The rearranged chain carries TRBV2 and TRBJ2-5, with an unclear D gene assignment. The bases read TGTGCCACCACACTTAATCCGAGGGAGACCCAGTACTTC. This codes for CATTLNPRETQYF.